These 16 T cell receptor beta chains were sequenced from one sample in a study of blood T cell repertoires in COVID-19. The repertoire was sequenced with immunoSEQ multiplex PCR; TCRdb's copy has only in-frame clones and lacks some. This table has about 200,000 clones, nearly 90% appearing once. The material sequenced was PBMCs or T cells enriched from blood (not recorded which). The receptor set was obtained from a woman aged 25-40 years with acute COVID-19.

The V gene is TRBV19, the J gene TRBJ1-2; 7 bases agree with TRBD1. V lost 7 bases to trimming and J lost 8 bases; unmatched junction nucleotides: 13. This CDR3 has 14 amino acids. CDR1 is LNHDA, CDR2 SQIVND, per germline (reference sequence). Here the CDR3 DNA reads TGTGCCAGTATCAATCGACAGGGAAGAGAAGGCTACACCTTC. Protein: CASINRQGREGYTF.

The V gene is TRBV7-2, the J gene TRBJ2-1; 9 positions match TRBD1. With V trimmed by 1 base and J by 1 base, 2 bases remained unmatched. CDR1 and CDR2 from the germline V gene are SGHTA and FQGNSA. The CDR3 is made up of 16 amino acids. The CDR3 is CASSLGDRGSYNEQFF. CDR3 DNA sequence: TGTGCCAGCAGCTTAGGAGACAGGGGGTCCTACAATGAGCAGTTCTTC.

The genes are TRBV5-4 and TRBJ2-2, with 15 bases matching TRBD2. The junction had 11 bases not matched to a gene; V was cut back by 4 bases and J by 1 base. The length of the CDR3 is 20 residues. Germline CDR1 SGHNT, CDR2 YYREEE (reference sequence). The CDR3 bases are TGTGCCAGCAGCCCGCGCCTGGGACTAGCGGGGGGCCGGAACACCGGGGAGCTGTTTTTT. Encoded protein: CASSPRLGLAGGRNTGELFF. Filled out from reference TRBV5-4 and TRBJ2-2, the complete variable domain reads ETGVTQSPTHLIKTRGQQVTLRCSSQSGHNTVSWYQQALGQGPQFIFQYYREEENGRGNFPPRFSGLQFPNYSSELNVNALELDDSALYLCASSPRLGLAGGRNTGELFFGEGSRLTVL.

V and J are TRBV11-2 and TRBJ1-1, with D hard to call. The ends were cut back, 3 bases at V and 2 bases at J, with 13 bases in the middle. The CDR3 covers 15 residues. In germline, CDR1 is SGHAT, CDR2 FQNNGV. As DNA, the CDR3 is TGTGCCAGCAGCTTTAGCGTGGGCCCAAACACTGAAGCTTTCTTT. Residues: CASSFSVGPNTEAFF.

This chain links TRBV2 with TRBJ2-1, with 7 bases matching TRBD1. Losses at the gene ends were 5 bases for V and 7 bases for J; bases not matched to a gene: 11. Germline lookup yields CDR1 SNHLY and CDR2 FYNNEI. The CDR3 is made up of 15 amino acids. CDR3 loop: CASSSRTGSGNEQFF. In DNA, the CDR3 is TGTGCCAGCAGTTCTCGGACAGGTTCGGGGAATGAGCAGTTCTTC.

CDR3 DNA sequence: TGTGCCAGCAGCTCCCGACAGGGGGTGAACACTGAAGCTTTCTTT. Translated: CASSSRQGVNTEAFF. The chain couples TRBV9 to TRBJ1-1; 9 nucleotides agree with TRBD1. CDR1 is SGDLS and CDR2 is YYNGEE in the germline V gene. After removal of 4 bases from V and 0 bases from J, the junction contained 4 bases not matched to a gene. The CDR3 is 15 residues long.

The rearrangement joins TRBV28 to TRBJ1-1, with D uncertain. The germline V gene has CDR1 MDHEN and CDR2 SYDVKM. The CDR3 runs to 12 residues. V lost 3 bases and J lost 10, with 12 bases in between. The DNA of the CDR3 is TGTGCCAGCAGTTTTGAGGTCTCTGTAGCTTTCTTT. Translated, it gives CASSFEVSVAFF.

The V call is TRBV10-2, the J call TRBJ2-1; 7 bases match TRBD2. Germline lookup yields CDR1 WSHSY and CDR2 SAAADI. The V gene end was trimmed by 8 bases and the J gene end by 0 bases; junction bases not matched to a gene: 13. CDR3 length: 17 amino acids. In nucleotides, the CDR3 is TGCGCCAGCTGCCCGACGGCGGGGGAGCCCTCCTACAATGAGCAGTTCTTC. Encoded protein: CASCPTAGEPSYNEQFF.

The CDR3 protein is CASSLAFSGGDTGELFF. CDR3 bases: TGTGCCAGCAGCTTAGCGTTCAGCGGGGGTGACACCGGGGAGCTGTTTTTT. This chain connects TRBV7-6 to TRBJ2-2, with TRBD2 matching over 8 bases. The CDR3 is made up of 17 amino acids. V lost 0 bases and J lost 3; bases outside the gene matches: 6. Germline V CDR1 and CDR2: SGHVS, FNYEAQ.

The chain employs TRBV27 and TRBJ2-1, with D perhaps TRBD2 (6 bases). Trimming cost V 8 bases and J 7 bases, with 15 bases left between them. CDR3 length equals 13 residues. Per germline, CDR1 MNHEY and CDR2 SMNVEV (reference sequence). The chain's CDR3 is CASRGGGRNEQFF. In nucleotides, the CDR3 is TGTGCCAGCCGCGGTGGGGGGAGAAATGAGCAGTTCTTC.

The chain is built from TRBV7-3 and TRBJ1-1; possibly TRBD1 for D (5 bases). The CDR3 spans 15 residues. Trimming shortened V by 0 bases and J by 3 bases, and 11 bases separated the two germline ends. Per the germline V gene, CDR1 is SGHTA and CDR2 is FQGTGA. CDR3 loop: CASSLTGDSHTEAFF. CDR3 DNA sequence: TGTGCCAGCAGCTTAACAGGAGACAGTCACACTGAAGCTTTCTTT.

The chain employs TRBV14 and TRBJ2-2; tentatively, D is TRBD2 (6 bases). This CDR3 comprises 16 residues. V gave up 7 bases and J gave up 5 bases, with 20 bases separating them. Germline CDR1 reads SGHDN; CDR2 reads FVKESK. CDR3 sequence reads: CASTLSGGSVTGELFF. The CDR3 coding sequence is TGTGCCAGCACTCTCAGTGGGGGGTCAGTTACCGGGGAGCTGTTTTTT.

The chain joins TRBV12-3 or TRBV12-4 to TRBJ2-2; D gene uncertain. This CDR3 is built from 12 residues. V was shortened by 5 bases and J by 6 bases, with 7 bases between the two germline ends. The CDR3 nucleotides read TGTGCCAGCAGTCTCCCGGCCGGGGAGCTGTTTTTT. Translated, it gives CASSLPAGELFF.

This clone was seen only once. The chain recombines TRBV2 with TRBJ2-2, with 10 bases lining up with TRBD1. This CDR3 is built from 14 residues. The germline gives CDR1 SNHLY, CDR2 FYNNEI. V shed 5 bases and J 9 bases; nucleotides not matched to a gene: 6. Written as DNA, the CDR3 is TGTGCCAGCAGTTCACCGGGACAGGGGAGGGAGCTGTTTTTT. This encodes CASSSPGQGRELFF.

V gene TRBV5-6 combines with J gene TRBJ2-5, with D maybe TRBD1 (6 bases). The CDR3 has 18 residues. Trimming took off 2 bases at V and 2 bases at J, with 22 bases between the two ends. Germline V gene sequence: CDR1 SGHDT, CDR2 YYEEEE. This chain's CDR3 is CASSFLRQGSRRQETQYF. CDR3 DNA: TGTGCCAGCAGCTTTCTAAGGCAGGGGTCACGTAGGCAAGAGACCCAGTACTTC.

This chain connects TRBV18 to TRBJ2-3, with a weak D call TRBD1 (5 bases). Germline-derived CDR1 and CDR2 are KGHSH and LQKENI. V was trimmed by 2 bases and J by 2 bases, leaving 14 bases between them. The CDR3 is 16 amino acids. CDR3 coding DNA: TGTGCCAGCTCACCAAGGGGTGTAGGCGTCACAGATACGCAGTATTTT. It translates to CASSPRGVGVTDTQYF. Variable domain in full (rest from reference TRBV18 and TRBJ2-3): NAGVMQNPRHLVRRRGQEARLRCSPMKGHSHVYWYRQLPEEGLKFMVYLQKENIIDESGMPKERFSAEFPKEGPSILRIQQVVRGDSAAYFCASSPRGVGVTDTQYFGPGTRLTVL.